Below, 22 T cell receptor beta chains from the same sample are listed, as sequenced in a study of T-cell reconstitution after alpha-beta-depleted transplantation in children. Researchers prepared the TCRbeta library using unique molecular identifiers, the study reports. TCRdb ran MiXCR on the PCR reads and lists one entry per CDR3 protein. Counted here are 140,000 to 150,000 distinct CDR3 sequences, 7.5% to 9% occurring once; the ten biggest clones make up around 18%. This specimen was PBMCs, mostly from graft donor cells, taken 180 days after TCRalphabeta/CD19-depleted stem cell transplant. These receptors originate from a female patient aged 2-9 years who had a stem cell transplant for congenital amegakaryocytic thrombocytopenia, so the T cells may come from the graft donor.

This clonotype was counted only a few times. The chain couples TRBV5-1 to TRBJ1-2; tentatively, D is TRBD1 (5 bases). The CDR3 totals 13 residues. V lost 2 bases and J 4 bases, leaving 9 bases between the germline ends. Germline CDR1 is SGHRS and CDR2 is YFSETQ. The DNA for the CDR3 is TGCGCCAGCAGCTTTGGGGGTTCCTATGGCTACACCTTC. Translation: CASSFGGSYGYTF.

This clonotype came up many times. This chain joins TRBV14 and TRBJ1-2; D gene uncertain. The germline CDR1 and CDR2 sequences are SGHDN and FVKESK. This CDR3 has 16 amino acids. The V end lost 0 bases, the J end lost 8 bases, and 19 bases lay between the germline ends. The CDR3 sequence is CASSQDQRGPGWGYTF. The CDR3 DNA is TGTGCCAGCAGCCAAGATCAGCGCGGGCCCGGATGGGGCTACACCTTC.

The chain carries TRBV28 and TRBJ2-2; unclear D gene. V lost 7 bases, J lost 7 bases, and 10 bases lay in between. The CDR3 extends over 12 amino acids. The V gene's germline CDR1 is MDHEN and CDR2 SYDVKM. The CDR3 DNA reads TGTGCCAGCAAGACGGTGTTCGGGGAGCTGTTTTTT. It encodes CASKTVFGELFF.

This clonotype was picked up many times. The rearrangement joins TRBV4-1 to TRBJ1-3; TRBD1 matches 7 bases. CDR3 length equals 17 residues. With V trimmed by 3 bases and J by 8 bases, 16 bases remained unmatched. The V gene's germline CDR1 is MGHRA and CDR2 YSYEKL. CDR3 residues: CASSHPNGQGVRHTIYF. CDR3 nucleotides: TGCGCCAGCAGCCACCCCAATGGGCAGGGGGTAAGGCACACCATATATTTT.

The chain recombines TRBV11-3 with TRBJ2-1; 9 nucleotides align to TRBD2. CDR3 size: 15 residues. CDR1 SGHNT and CDR2 YENEEA come from the germline V gene. Trimming cost V 1 base and J 6 bases; bases outside gene matches: 4. The CDR3 protein is CASSLVASGINEQFF. As DNA, the CDR3 is TGTGCCAGCAGCTTAGTAGCTAGCGGGATCAATGAGCAGTTCTTC.

This clonotype has at least ten counts. V and J are TRBV6-5 and TRBJ2-5, with D perhaps TRBD2 (6 bases). This CDR3 has 14 amino acids. Germline V gives CDR1 MNHEY, CDR2 SVGAGI. Deletions cut 5 bases from V and 3 bases from J, with 13 bases between. This chain's CDR3 is CASSRGLRKETQYF. CDR3 coding DNA: TGTGCCAGCAGTCGAGGACTAAGAAAAGAGACCCAGTACTTC.

In this sample, this clonotype turned up many times. The J gene is TRBJ1-4, the V gene TRBV5-1; unclear D gene. This CDR3 has 11 amino acids. Germline assignment: CDR1 SGHRS and CDR2 YFSETQ. With 4 bases removed from V and 16 bases from J, the gap between germline ends came to 14 bases. The CDR3, as DNA: TGCGCCAGCAGCCGTCCAAGGTTATGGTTTTTT. Translating gives CASSRPRLWFF.

With respect to this clonotype: Just one base apart from a much larger clone, this may be a read error. The V call is TRBV12-3 or TRBV12-4, the J call TRBJ2-3; D remains unclear. The DNA end is more similar to TRBJ1-5, so the J call may be wrong. The CDR3 contains 15 residues. The chain's CDR3 is CASSPLSGSIDTQHF. In DNA, the CDR3 is TGTGCCAGCAGTCCCTTGAGCGGGAGTATAGATACGCAGCATTTT.

The chain is built from TRBV5-4 and TRBJ1-2; perhaps TRBD1 as D (5 bases). Per germline, CDR1 SGHNT and CDR2 YYREEE (reference sequence). Trimming took 4 bases from V and 4 from J, leaving 20 bases between them. The CDR3 runs 16 residues. Here the CDR3 DNA reads TGTGCCAGCAGCATTCCCCTCGGGGAGAGGGGCTATGGCTACACCTTC. Its protein is CASSIPLGERGYGYTF.

This chain joins TRBV7-2 and TRBJ1-2, with D possibly TRBD1 on 6 matching bases. Trimming shortened V by 0 bases and J by 8 bases, and 13 bases separated the two germline ends. Germline CDR1 SGHTA, CDR2 FQGNSA. The CDR3 sequence is 14 residues long. The CDR3 reads CASSLALQGGGYTF. CDR3 in DNA: TGTGCCAGCAGCTTAGCGTTACAGGGCGGCGGCTACACCTTC.

This clonotype was observed at least ten times. The genes are TRBV20-1 and TRBJ1-1, with 7 bases that match TRBD1. Per germline, CDR1 DFQATT and CDR2 SNEGSKA (reference sequence). The CDR3 covers 13 residues. J gave up 3 bases and V 6 bases, and 7 bases lay outside the gene matches. As DNA, the CDR3 is TGCAGTGCATCGATTACAGGGGACACTGAAGCTTTCTTT. It is translated as CSASITGDTEAFF.

This rearrangement joins TRBV3-1 to TRBJ2-1, with 10 bases aligning to TRBD2. The CDR3 loop spans 15 amino acids. V lost 1 base to trimming and J lost 4 bases; unmatched junction nucleotides: 1. Germline values: CDR1 LGHDT, CDR2 YNNKEL (reference sequence). Written as DNA, the CDR3 is TGTGCCAGCAGCCAAGCACTAGCGGGATACAATGAGCAGTTCTTC. Encoded protein: CASSQALAGYNEQFF.

This clonotype was seen repeatedly, ten times or more. This rearrangement joins TRBV5-1 to TRBJ2-5, with a weak D call TRBD2 (5 bases). The CDR3 consists of 14 residues. Germline CDR1 reads SGHRS; CDR2 reads YFSETQ. V lost 0 bases and J 4 bases, leaving 10 bases between the germline ends. CDR3 nucleotide sequence: TGCGCCAGCAGCTTGGCTCGTCTAGCAGAGACCCAGTACTTC. As protein: CASSLARLAETQYF.

A remark on this clonotype: With a much larger clone just one base away, this may be a read error. The rearrangement links TRBV12-5 to TRBJ1-1, with 7 bases matching TRBD1. The CDR3 is made up of 13 amino acids. Germline CDR1 and CDR2: LGHNT and FRNRAP. DNA of the CDR3: TGTGCTAGTGGGGGGACAGCGAACAATGAAGCTTTCTTT. Translation: CASGGTANNEAFF.

This sequence joins TRBV28 and TRBJ2-3; TRBD2 matches 12 bases. Germline-derived CDR1 and CDR2 are MDHEN and SYDVKM. J lost 5 bases, V lost 7 bases, and 10 bases had no gene match. This CDR3 comprises 16 residues. The DNA of the CDR3 is TGTGCCAGCAAACTAGCGGGGGGCCATTCGAAAGATACGCAGTATTTT. Encoded protein: CASKLAGGHSKDTQYF.

The gene calls are TRBV6-1 and TRBJ2-3; 7 bases are a match to TRBD2. After removal of 5 bases from V and 3 bases from J, the junction contained 17 bases not matched to a gene. The CDR3 loop spans 18 amino acids. The germline gives CDR1 MNHNS, CDR2 SASEGT. CDR3 bases: TGTGCCAGCAGTCAAATGAACGGGGGGAGCCTGGGGACAGATACGCAGTATTTT. Amino acid sequence: CASSQMNGGSLGTDTQYF.

The rearrangement joins TRBV5-1 to TRBJ2-2; no firm D call. V was trimmed by 1 base and J by 5 bases, leaving 18 bases between them. Per the germline V gene, CDR1 is SGHRS and CDR2 is YFSETQ. The length of the CDR3 is 17 residues. The CDR3: CASSLRGGRSPTGELFF. For the CDR3, the DNA is TGCGCCAGCAGCTTGAGAGGTGGGCGTAGCCCTACCGGGGAGCTGTTTTTT.

V and J are TRBV4-2 and TRBJ1-1; D is perhaps TRBD1 (5 bases). The V end lost 0 bases, the J end lost 0 bases, and 11 bases lay between the germline ends. Germline-derived CDR1 and CDR2 are LGHNA and YNFKEQ. The CDR3 runs 16 residues. CDR3 amino acids: CASSQDRGGLNTEAFF. The CDR3, as DNA: TGTGCCAGCAGCCAAGATCGGGGGGGACTGAACACTGAAGCTTTCTTT.

This clonotype was seen repeatedly, ten times or more. The chain links TRBV7-9 to TRBJ1-5, with a tentative D call TRBD1 (5 bases). The germline gives CDR1 SEHNR, CDR2 FQNEAQ (reference sequence). There are 15 residues in the CDR3. V was shortened by 1 base and J by 4 bases, with 11 bases between the two germline ends. The CDR3 DNA follows: TGTGCCAGCAGCTTAGATGCAGGGCAAAATCAGCCCCAGCATTTT. It translates to CASSLDAGQNQPQHF.

The genes are TRBV4-3 and TRBJ2-7; TRBD2 is a possible D gene (6 bases). CDR1 LGHNA and CDR2 YSLEER come from the germline V gene. V lost 4 bases and J lost 0, with 16 bases in between. The CDR3 runs to 16 residues. CDR3 DNA: TGCGCCAGCAGCCCAACGATAGCGGATAGCTCCTACGAGCAGTACTTC. Amino acids: CASSPTIADSSYEQYF.

V is TRBV7-3 and J is TRBJ1-1, with D unclear. V shed 2 bases and J shed 6 bases, with 10 bases lying between them. Germline V lookup: CDR1 SGHTA, CDR2 FQGTGA. This CDR3 region has 13 residues. The DNA for the CDR3 is TGTGCCAGCAGCTTAGAGTATGGCGCTGAAGCTTTCTTT. This codes for CASSLEYGAEAFF.

Remarks on this clonotype: The DNA is left out, because the CDR3 cannot be placed on it with certainty; the CDR3 is given as TCRdb lists it. The gene calls are TRBV7-5 and TRBJ2-7; TRBD1 is taken as the D call from the table, unchecked against the DNA. TRBV7-5 is a known pseudogene. The CDR3 totals 14 residues, both ends included. CDR3 sequence: CISVPEAWSPGEYF.